The source of this TCR beta chain is a study of PD-1 blockade in classical Hodgkin lymphoma. Clones were read by immunoSEQ multiplex PCR, and TCRdb kept only the in-frame ones, dropping some. The sample yields over 50,000 clones, 70% to 90% seen once. The time point here: cycle 4 day 1 (C4D1), after more than five weeks of nivolumab. All the patients suffered relapse after autologous stem cell transplantation, and brentuximab vedotin exposure differed. From germline, CDR1 is MNHNY and CDR2 SVGAGI (reference sequence). With V trimmed by 7 bases and J by 5 bases, 10 bases remained unmatched. The CDR3 runs 14 residues.

The sample in question was peripheral blood mononuclear cells (PBMCs), obtained before the fourth cycle of nivolumab. This sequence joins TRBV6-6 and TRBJ2-7; 8 positions match TRBD1. This TCR was sampled from a human donor with classical Hodgkin lymphoma. CDR3 loop: CASTPTGTGHEQYF. CDR3 in DNA: TGTGCCAGCACCCCCACCGGGACAGGACACGAGCAGTACTTC.